The clone carrying this T cell receptor (beta chain) was seen only a few times. Per the authors' pipeline: Estimation of nucleated cell counts relied on the amplification of reference gene primers. Only in-frame clones appear in the TCRdb table, and some are missing; sequencing was by immunoSEQ multiplex PCR. From that table come the V and J calls and clone size; the DNA was used to work out D and trimming. Of roughly 60,000 clones in the sample, roughly 87% were seen once. The V end was cut by 4 bases, the J end by 4 bases, with 8 bases between. CDR3 length equals 13 residues. Per germline, CDR1 SEHNR and CDR2 FQNEAQ (reference sequence). The data originate from a study of blood T cell repertoires in COVID-19. Turning to the study itself: Sites across the United States, Italy and Spain contributed samples from acute and convalescent COVID-19.

V is TRBV7-9 and J is TRBJ1-3; the D gene is possibly TRBD1 (6 bases). The clonotype comes from a human donor with acute or convalescent COVID-19. The donor label of this sample is uncertain. The sample was peripheral blood. The CDR3 DNA is TGTGCCAGCAGCTGGACAGTAGGAAACACCATATATTTT. Its protein product is CASSWTVGNTIYF.